A single sample is the source of the 17 T cell receptor beta chains below, sequenced in a study of T-cell memory formation after mild COVID-19. Via MiXCR, TCRdb re-called the 5' RACE reads, giving one row per CDR3 protein. The repertoire consists of more than 400,000 distinct CDR3 sequences, with roughly 18% occurring once and the leading ten covering more than 9%. The sample taken for sequencing was PBMCs or a T cell subset sorted from them (not recorded which). These receptor sequences come from an adult woman who had mild COVID-19 (a few samples of this study predate the infection). Cell type and time point are not known.

The chain joins TRBV4-1 to TRBJ2-2; 8 bases are a match to TRBD2. The CDR3 is made up of 17 amino acids. Germline V lookup: CDR1 MGHRA, CDR2 YSYEKL. V gave up 4 bases and J gave up 4 bases; unmatched junction bases: 11. CDR3 protein: CASSPFGGGPSTGELFF. DNA for the CDR3: TGCGCCAGCAGCCCCTTTGGCGGGGGGCCTTCCACCGGGGAGCTGTTTTTT.

This clonotype was detected a few times. This chain joins TRBV7-9 and TRBJ2-1; no clear D gene. The CDR3 length is 12 residues. V lost 3 bases, J lost 9 bases, and 9 bases lay in between. From germline, CDR1 is SEHNR and CDR2 FQNEAQ (reference sequence). The CDR3 loop reads CASSLRQIEQFF. CDR3 DNA sequence: TGTGCCAGCAGCTTGCGTCAAATTGAGCAGTTCTTC.

The chain links TRBV7-8 to TRBJ1-1, with 10 bases lining up with TRBD1. Germline V gene data show CDR1 as SGHVS and CDR2 as FQNEAQ. With 5 bases clipped from V and 5 bases from J, the junction kept 8 bases outside the gene matches. This CDR3 comprises 15 residues. In DNA form, the CDR3 reads TGTGCCAGCAGCGTAGTAGGGACAGGGGCTACTGAAGCTTTCTTT. Residues: CASSVVGTGATEAFF.

This clonotype was observed a handful of times. The chain carries TRBV3-1 and TRBJ2-5, with 8 bases fitting TRBD2. In germline, CDR1 is LGHDT, CDR2 YNNKEL (reference sequence). V shed 0 bases, J shed 1 base, and the junction held 7 bases outside the gene matches. The CDR3 runs to 17 residues. DNA for the CDR3: TGTGCCAGCAGCCAAGATCTCTTAGGACTAGCCCAAGAGACCCAGTACTTC. It specifies CASSQDLLGLAQETQYF.

This chain uses TRBV6-5 with TRBJ2-7, with 8 positions matching TRBD1. CDR3 size: 15 residues. V shed 9 bases, J shed 0 bases, and the junction held 10 bases outside the gene matches. Per the germline V gene, CDR1 is MNHEY and CDR2 is SVGAGI. The CDR3 here is CASRDRGHYSYEQYF. For the CDR3, the DNA is TGTGCCAGTCGAGACAGGGGCCATTACTCCTACGAGCAGTACTTC.

The chain uses TRBV15 and TRBJ2-7; the match to TRBD1 covers 10 bases. With 3 bases clipped from V and 0 bases from J, the junction kept 2 bases outside the gene matches. The CDR3 contains 15 residues. CDR1 is LNHNV, CDR2 YYDKDF, per germline (reference sequence). CDR3 bases: TGTGCCACCAGCAGGGGACAGGGGCTCTCCTACGAGCAGTACTTC. Translation: CATSRGQGLSYEQYF.

There are many counts of this clonotype. This chain connects TRBV7-2 to TRBJ1-6; weak D call: TRBD1 (5 bases). The CDR3 covers 16 residues. Looked up from germline, CDR1 is SGHTA and CDR2 is FQGNSA. V lost 0 bases and J 1 base, leaving 7 bases between the germline ends. In DNA form, the CDR3 reads TGTGCCAGCAGCTTAGCCTCAGGGTCCTATAATTCACCCCTCCACTTT. This encodes CASSLASGSYNSPLHF.

The J gene is TRBJ2-3, the V gene TRBV18; D is ambiguous. Germline assignment: CDR1 KGHSH and CDR2 LQKENI. The CDR3 is 15 amino acids. Deletions cut 8 bases from V and 4 bases from J, with 19 bases between. CDR3 coding DNA: TGTGCCAGCACCCGACGTAGCCTTTTGGCAGATACGCAGTATTTT. It encodes CASTRRSLLADTQYF. The full variable domain, with the rest looked up from reference TRBV18 and TRBJ2-3, is NAGVMQNPRHLVRRRGQEARLRCSPMKGHSHVYWYRQLPEEGLKFMVYLQKENIIDESGMPKERFSAEFPKEGPSILRIQQVVRGDSAAYFCASTRRSLLADTQYFGPGTRLTVL.

This rearrangement joins TRBV6-5 to TRBJ2-1; no reliable D call. The CDR3 consists of 16 residues. V shed 6 bases and J shed 2 bases, with 17 bases lying between them. CDR1 is MNHEY and CDR2 is SVGAGI in the germline V gene. The CDR3 bases are TGTGCCAGCAGGGAGACCTTGAACCTGCCCTACAATGAGCAGTTCTTC. Translating gives CASRETLNLPYNEQFF.

The rearrangement uses TRBV11-3 and TRBJ2-1; the match to TRBD1 covers 8 bases. Germline lookup yields CDR1 SGHNT and CDR2 YENEEA. V lost 0 bases, J lost 3 bases, and 1 base stayed unmatched. This CDR3 has 15 amino acids. The CDR3 protein is CASSLEQGVYNEQFF. The CDR3 nucleotides read TGTGCCAGCAGCTTAGAACAGGGGGTCTACAATGAGCAGTTCTTC.

This clonotype has only a few counts. This rearrangement joins TRBV7-6 to TRBJ2-3; 10 nucleotides line up with TRBD2. The CDR3 has 15 residues. Trimming took 0 bases from V and 11 from J; bases not matched to a gene: 8. CDR1 and CDR2 (germline): SGHVS, FNYEAQ. The CDR3 is CASSLAEWSSGGQYF. CDR3 bases: TGTGCCAGCAGCTTAGCGGAGTGGTCTAGCGGGGGGCAGTATTTT. Variable domain in full (rest from reference TRBV7-6 and TRBJ2-3): GAGVSQSPRYKVTKRGQDVALRCDPISGHVSLYWYRQALGQGPEFLTYFNYEAQQDKSGLPNDRFSAERPEGSISTLTIQRTEQRDSAMYRCASSLAEWSSGGQYFGPGTRLTVL.

Only one count was recorded for this clonotype. The rearrangement links TRBV11-2 to TRBJ1-2; a weak D match, TRBD1 (5 bases). Germline V lookup: CDR1 SGHAT, CDR2 FQNNGV. The length of the CDR3 is 14 residues. V lost 3 bases to trimming and J lost 2 bases, with 10 bases between them. DNA for the CDR3: TGTGCCAGCAGCTTTGGTCCAGGGAACTATGGCTACACCTTC. It is translated as CASSFGPGNYGYTF.

The V and J genes are TRBV30 and TRBJ1-1; maybe TRBD1 (6 bases). Trimming shortened V by 4 bases and J by 1 base, and 13 bases separated the two germline ends. This CDR3 is built from 14 residues. Germline CDR1 is GTSNPN and CDR2 is SVGIG (reference sequence). This CDR3 reads CAWTKQTGNTEAFF. The CDR3 bases are TGTGCCTGGACGAAACAGACAGGGAACACTGAAGCTTTCTTT.

This clonotype was detected only a few times. V is TRBV20-1 and J is TRBJ1-1; no clear D. With 0 bases removed from V and 4 bases from J, the gap between germline ends came to 12 bases. There are 14 residues in the CDR3. Germline lookup yields CDR1 DFQATT and CDR2 SNEGSKA (reference sequence). CDR3 region: CSAREAGMGTEAFF. In DNA, the CDR3 is TGCAGTGCTAGAGAGGCAGGTATGGGCACTGAAGCTTTCTTT.

The DNA for the CDR3 is TGTGCCAGCAGCTTAGGCGCAGTCCCCTACGAGCAGTACTTC. It specifies CASSLGAVPYEQYF. The chain uses TRBV7-2 and TRBJ2-7; D call uncertain. The V gene lost 1 base and the J gene lost 2 bases, with 9 bases spanning the gap. CDR1 SGHTA and CDR2 FQGNSA come from the germline V gene. There are 14 residues in the CDR3.

This clonotype turned up a few times. The genes are TRBV5-1 and TRBJ2-5; D is unclear. Between the trimmed V and J ends, which lost 0 bases and 2 bases, there was a span of 8 bases. The V gene's germline CDR1 is SGHRS and CDR2 YFSETQ. This CDR3 spans 14 amino acids. CDR3 nucleotides: TGCGCCAGCAGCTTGGAAGGGATACAAGAGACCCAGTACTTC. It codes for CASSLEGIQETQYF.

This clonotype was counted only a few times. The chain employs TRBV6-1 and TRBJ2-6, with TRBD2 matching 7 bases. The CDR3 totals 15 residues. J was trimmed by 2 bases and V by 10 bases; bases with no gene match: 8. Germline lookup yields CDR1 MNHNS and CDR2 SASEGT. DNA of the CDR3: TGTGCCATCGACCGCGGGGGAGCTGGGGCCAACGTCCTGACTTTC. Encoded protein: CAIDRGGAGANVLTF.